This TCR beta chain was recorded in a study of early T cells in non-severe SARS-CoV-2 infection. In germline, CDR1 is SGHTA, CDR2 FQGTGA. The length of the CDR3 is 15 residues. V lost 2 bases, J lost 2 bases, and 13 bases lay in between. TCRdb processed the 5' RACE reads anew with MiXCR; each CDR3 protein has one entry. This table holds roughly 61,000 distinct CDR3 sequences, 8% to 10% found once. This clonotype showed up many times. Sequenced: whole blood. The sequence was collected from an adult who was a healthcare worker with PCR-confirmed SARS-CoV-2 infection or an uninfected control (not recorded which). This chain connects TRBV7-3 to TRBJ2-7, with D possibly matching TRBD2 (7 bases). The CDR3 nucleotides read TGTGCCAGCAGCTTACGAGCGGGACAACCCTACGAGCAGTACTTC. Protein: CASSLRAGQPYEQYF.